This TCR beta chain stems from a study of identifying expanded T cells in peripheral blood. The repertoire was sequenced with immunoSEQ multiplex PCR; TCRdb's copy has only in-frame clones and lacks some. The sample lists 100,000 to 110,000 clones; 88% were seen once. Overall study results and limits: Clone count variance between roughly two-week samples rose with total template count.

This CDR3 spans 12 amino acids. From germline, CDR1 is GTSNPN and CDR2 SVGIG (reference sequence). J was trimmed by 6 bases and V by 0 bases; bases with no gene match: 1. Worth noting for this clone: Its target is unknown.

The source material was blood. This TCR came from a person aged 18 to 69 in good health. The chain carries TRBV30 and TRBJ1-2; 7 bases are a match to TRBD1. As DNA, the CDR3 is TGTGCCTGGAGTGTCCAGGGGGATGGCTACACCTTC. Translating gives CAWSVQGDGYTF.